This T cell receptor (beta chain) was captured in a study of blood T cell repertoires in COVID-19. Whole-study context: Samples taken during acute and convalescent COVID-19 were collected in the United States, Italy and Spain.

Trimming pared 0 bases from V and 4 bases from J, leaving 15 bases between. CDR3 size: 16 residues. Germline-derived CDR1 and CDR2 are LGHDT and YNNKEL (reference sequence). Per the authors' pipeline: Reference gene primer amplification gave estimated nucleated cell counts. Profiling relied on immunoSEQ multiplex PCR, and the TCRdb table lists in-frame clones only, not all of them. The DNA gave D and trimming, while V, J and clone size come from that table. The repertoire consists of roughly 110,000 clones, with roughly 84% occurring once and the leading ten covering less than 3.5%. The sequenced sample consisted of peripheral blood. The chain joins TRBV3-1 (or the pseudogene TRBV3-2) to TRBJ1-2; D gene ambiguous. The origin of this receptor is a man between 40 and 49 years old with acute or convalescent COVID-19. CDR3 coding DNA: TGTGCCAGCAGCCAAGATCTGGCCCGTTCACGCTATGGCTACACCTTC. This gives the protein CASSQDLARSRYGYTF.